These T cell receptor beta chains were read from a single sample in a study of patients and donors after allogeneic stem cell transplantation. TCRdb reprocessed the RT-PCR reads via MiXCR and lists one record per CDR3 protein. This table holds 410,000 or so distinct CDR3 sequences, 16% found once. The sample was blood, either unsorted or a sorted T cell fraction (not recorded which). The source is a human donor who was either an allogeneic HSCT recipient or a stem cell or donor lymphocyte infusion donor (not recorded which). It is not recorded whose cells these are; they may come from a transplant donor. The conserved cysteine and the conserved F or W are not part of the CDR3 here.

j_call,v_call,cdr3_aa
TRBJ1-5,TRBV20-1,SASFTDRNQPQH
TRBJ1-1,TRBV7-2,ASSSGQVLMNTEAF
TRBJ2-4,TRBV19,ASSILGQGLISNIQY
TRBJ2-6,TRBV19,ASEFGTSGRHSGANVLT
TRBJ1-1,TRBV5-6,ASSIAPGNTEAF
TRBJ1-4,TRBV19,ASTDRGEKLF
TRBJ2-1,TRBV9,ASSVLVGNEQF
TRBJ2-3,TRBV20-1,SAREPRSGGAADTQY
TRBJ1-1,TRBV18,ASSQVGEAF
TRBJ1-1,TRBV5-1,ASSLPSRNTEAF
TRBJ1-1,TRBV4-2,ASSQGAGQVEAF
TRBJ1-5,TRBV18,ASSPGTVFDQPQH
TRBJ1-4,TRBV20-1,SASFSNRWSEKLF
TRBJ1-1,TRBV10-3,AIRITSGGLNTEAF
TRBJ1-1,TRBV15,ATSRVPTNPGTTF
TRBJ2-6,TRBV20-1,SARGQASSGANVLT
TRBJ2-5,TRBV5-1,ASSPGRLAGVETQY
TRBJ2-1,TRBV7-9,ASSPASLNIYNEQF
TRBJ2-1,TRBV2,ASEVYYNEQF
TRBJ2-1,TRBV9,ASSVEGSHNEQF
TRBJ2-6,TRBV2,ASSVVSSFSSGANVLT
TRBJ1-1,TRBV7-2,ASSSGGQGAF
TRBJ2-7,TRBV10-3,ATSGLAGGIPYEQY
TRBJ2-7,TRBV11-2,ASSSTSGRAYEQY
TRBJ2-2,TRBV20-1,SAIGLAGTGELF
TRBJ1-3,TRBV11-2,ASSLTGPSGNTIY
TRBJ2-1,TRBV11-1,ASSTWTSGRSSFVYNEQF
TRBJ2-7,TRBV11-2,ASSKDPGPYEQY
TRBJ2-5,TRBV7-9,ASSFLGETQY
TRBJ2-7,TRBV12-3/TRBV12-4,ASTYTGYEQY
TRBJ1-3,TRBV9,ASSDGDPGNTIY
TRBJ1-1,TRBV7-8,ASSLAQGSEAF
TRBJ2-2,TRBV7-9,ASSFRSNTGELF
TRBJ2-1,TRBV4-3,ASSQGASSYNEQF
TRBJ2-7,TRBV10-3,AIRRTASRSYEQY
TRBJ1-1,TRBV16,ASSQKPEDTEAF
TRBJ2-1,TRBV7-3,ASSPPGLAGGLGEQF
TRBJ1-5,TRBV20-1,SASSDRGFNQPQH
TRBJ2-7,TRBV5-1,ASSWEKGSYEQY
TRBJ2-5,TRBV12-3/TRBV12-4,ASRGVQGLEETQY
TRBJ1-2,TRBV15,ATSRDRGRI
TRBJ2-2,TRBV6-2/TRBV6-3,ASTPRGTNTGELF
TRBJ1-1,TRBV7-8,ASSLAGRGRTASTEAF
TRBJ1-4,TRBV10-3,ATGTATTNEKLF
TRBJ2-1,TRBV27,ASSLSGLLNNEQF
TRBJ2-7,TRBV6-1,ASSRPSTRTGEQY
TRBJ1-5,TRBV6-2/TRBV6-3,ASRPSSNQPQH